This TCR beta chain came from a study of CD4+ T cells in melanoma. Method: immunoSEQ multiplex PCR; TCRdb's copy keeps in-frame clones and lacks some. This table has around 110,000 clones, around 92% appearing once. In germline, CDR1 is SGHTA, CDR2 FQGTGA. CDR3 length equals 15 residues. V lost 3 bases, J lost 0 bases, and 10 bases lay in between. Sequencing input: peripheral blood. This rearrangement joins TRBV7-3 to TRBJ2-3, with a tentative D call TRBD2 (5 bases). The source of this sequence is a human donor with melanoma. The CDR3 DNA reads as TGTGCCAGCAGCTTGAGCGGCCAGAGCACAGATACGCAGTATTTT. Encoded protein: CASSLSGQSTDTQYF.